This TCR beta chain was retrieved from a study of regulatory T cells in long-lasting Graves disease. Study-level background: Antithyroid drug exposure in newly diagnosed Graves' patients had lasted under 3 months.

The sample's time point: newly diagnosed GD, antithyroid drugs for less than 3 months. PBMC-derived RNA was used for the TCR library. CDR3 length equals 14 residues. V lost 2 bases, J lost 5 bases, and 12 bases lay in between. The V gene's germline CDR1 is PRHDT and CDR2 FYEKMQ (reference sequence). This clonotype was seen more than once but under ten times. HTBI primers from iRepertoire and Arm-PCR of CDR3 regions yielded the TCR beta libraries. TCRdb itself ran the multiplex PCR reads through MiXCR, one entry per CDR3 protein. Here the sample spans 350,000 to 450,000 distinct CDR3 sequences, 10% to 15% being singletons. The same data also went into a second study, on T cells in Graves' hyperthyroidism and ophthalmopathy.

Sequencing used peripheral blood mononuclear cells (PBMCs), obtained at new diagnosis, from a patient treated with antithyroid drugs. The receptor's source is a young woman with Graves disease. The chain is built from TRBV13 and TRBJ1-2; a weak D match, TRBD1 (5 bases). CDR3 bases: TGTGCCAGCAGCTTAAGGGGCAGCATATATGGCTACACCTTC. Protein: CASSLRGSIYGYTF.